A selection of T cell receptor beta chains follows, all from one sample in a study of blood T cell repertoires in COVID-19. Assay used: immunoSEQ multiplex PCR; TCRdb lists only in-frame clones, some missing. Of about 240,000 clones listed, roughly four fifths are singletons. The sequenced sample consisted of peripheral blood. The receptors originated from a woman aged 55-70 years with active or convalescent COVID-19. Both conserved end residues are part of each CDR3. The order of the fields is J gene, clone size, V gene, D gene, CDR3 protein, CDR3 DNA. The D gene is left open where the match is weak. Only some rows state a clone size, as once, few, many or a class for expanded clones.

>TRBJ1-1|once|TRBV6-1|TRBD1
CASSDTGGIRLTEAFF
TGTGCCAGCAGTGATACAGGGGGAATTCGGTTGACTGAAGCTTTCTTT
>TRBJ2-2|-|TRBV4-3|TRBD2
CASSQRLAENTGELFF
TGCGCCAGCAGCCAACGACTAGCGGAGAACACCGGGGAGCTGTTTTTT
>TRBJ1-1|-|TRBV6-1|TRBD1
CASILDRGRGKAFF
TGTGCCAGCATCCTCGACAGGGGGCGGGGGAAAGCTTTCTTT
>TRBJ1-3|-|TRBV19|TRBD1
CASSIASDRWGSGNTIYF
TGTGCCAGTAGTATAGCATCGGACAGGTGGGGCTCTGGAAACACCATATATTTT
>TRBJ1-1|many|TRBV9|TRBD1
CASSVAGTANMNTEAFF
TGTGCCAGCAGCGTAGCAGGGACAGCTAATATGAACACTGAAGCTTTCTTT
>TRBJ2-5|-|TRBV30|-
CAWSGQSQETQYF
TGTGCCTGGAGTGGACAGTCTCAAGAGACCCAGTACTTC
>TRBJ2-1|-|TRBV15|-
CATSRDNGEQFF
TGTGCCACCAGCAGAGATAACGGTGAGCAGTTCTTC
>TRBJ2-5|few|TRBV2|TRBD1
CASRRQGAVGETQYF
TGTGCCAGCAGACGACAGGGGGCGGTTGGAGAGACCCAGTACTTC
>TRBJ1-5|few|TRBV5-4|-
CASSLRRGQPPIPQHF
TGTGCCAGCAGCCTACGACGGGGTCAACCCCCTATCCCCCAGCATTTT
>TRBJ1-4|-|TRBV3-1/TRBV3-2|TRBD1
CASSQGGTGGRGNEKLFF
TGTGCCAGCAGCCAAGGAGGGACAGGGGGTAGGGGAAATGAAAAACTGTTTTTT
>TRBJ2-7|once|TRBV30|-
CAWSESLSSYEQYF
TGTGCCTGGAGTGAAAGTCTTAGCTCCTACGAGCAGTACTTC
>TRBJ1-5|-|TRBV6-5|-
CASSPLGGVVQPQHF
TGTGCCAGCAGTCCCCTGGGAGGGGTTGTTCAGCCCCAGCATTTT
>TRBJ1-1|once|TRBV10-3|TRBD1
CAIRMGQGGTEAFF
TGTGCCATCAGGATGGGACAGGGTGGTACTGAAGCTTTCTTT
>TRBJ2-2|-|TRBV10-2|TRBD1
CASSEPAEGADTGELFF
TGCGCCAGCAGTGAGCCTGCAGAGGGGGCTGACACCGGGGAGCTGTTTTTT
>TRBJ1-2|-|TRBV18|-
CASSLDRSAGYTF
TGTGCCAGCTCACTTGACAGGTCTGCTGGCTACACCTTC
>TRBJ2-7|few|TRBV7-9|-
CASSPFGQGRRYEQYF
TGTGCCAGCAGCCCCTTCGGGCAGGGGCGAAGATACGAGCAGTACTTC
>TRBJ1-2|-|TRBV9|-
CASSVGDIWGYGYTF
TGTGCCAGCAGCGTAGGGGACATCTGGGGCTATGGCTACACCTTC
>TRBJ1-5|-|TRBV5-1|TRBD1
CASSIGTGGFDLNQPQHF
TGCGCCAGCAGCATAGGGACAGGGGGCTTTGATCTCAATCAGCCCCAGCATTTT
>TRBJ1-2|-|TRBV6-6|-
CASSPGSNYGYTF
TGTGCCAGCAGTCCAGGCTCCAACTATGGCTACACCTTC
>TRBJ2-5|-|TRBV11-2|TRBD2
CASSPRLAGGQETQYF
TGTGCCAGCAGCCCGAGACTAGCGGGGGGGCAAGAGACCCAGTACTTC
>TRBJ2-7|-|TRBV2|TRBD2
CASTKTSGGYEQYF
TGTGCCAGCACAAAGACTAGCGGGGGTTACGAGCAGTACTTC
>TRBJ2-5|-|TRBV4-2|-
CASSQDRPGQETQYF
TGTGCCAGCAGCCAAGATCGGCCAGGCCAAGAGACCCAGTACTTC
>TRBJ1-1|-|TRBV30|-
CAWSVEGAPSTEAFF
TGTGCCTGGAGTGTTGAAGGGGCGCCGAGCACTGAAGCTTTCTTT
>TRBJ1-6|-|TRBV27|TRBD1
CASSLTGAYNSPLHF
TGTGCCAGCAGTTTGACAGGGGCTTATAATTCACCCCTCCACTTT
>TRBJ1-2|few|TRBV19|-
CASSVTGTNAGYTF
TGTGCCAGTAGTGTTACAGGGACCAACGCCGGCTACACCTTC
>TRBJ1-1|once|TRBV7-2|-
CASSFGQQNTEAFF
TGTGCCAGCAGCTTTGGACAGCAGAACACTGAAGCTTTCTTT
>TRBJ1-2|-|TRBV12-3/TRBV12-4|-
CASSLAAGSYTF
TGTGCCAGCAGTTTGGCAGCAGGGAGCTACACCTTC
>TRBJ2-7|-|TRBV10-3|-
CAISESGQGAYEQYF
TGTGCCATCAGTGAGTCGGGGCAGGGCGCTTACGAGCAGTACTTC
>TRBJ1-5|-|TRBV3-1/TRBV3-2|TRBD1
CASSQENRGSNQPQHF
TGTGCCAGCAGCCAAGAAAACAGGGGAAGCAATCAGCCCCAGCATTTT
>TRBJ2-1|-|TRBV7-3|-
CASGQNTGNEQFF
TGTGCCAGCGGGCAGAACACGGGGAATGAGCAGTTCTTC
>TRBJ1-2|-|TRBV7-3|TRBD1
CASSQSRDRGNYGYTF
TGTGCCAGCAGCCAATCCCGGGACAGGGGTAACTATGGCTACACCTTC
>TRBJ2-2|-|TRBV6-5|TRBD1
CASKMQGALTGELFF
TGTGCCAGTAAAATGCAGGGGGCTCTCACCGGGGAGCTGTTTTTT
>TRBJ1-5|-|TRBV27|TRBD1
CASSLGQGANQSQHF
TGTGCCAGCAGTTTAGGGCAGGGGGCGAATCAGTCCCAGCATTTT
>TRBJ1-2|once|TRBV2|TRBD1
CASSEWRTGDYGYTF
TGTGCCAGCAGTGAATGGAGGACAGGGGACTATGGCTACACCTTC
>TRBJ1-5|-|TRBV25-1|TRBD1
CASSPRDRGNDQPQHF
TGTGCCAGCAGTCCACGGGACAGGGGTAACGATCAGCCCCAGCATTTT
>TRBJ1-2|-|TRBV7-2|-
CASRQGAAYGYTF
TGTGCCAGCCGCCAAGGGGCAGCGTATGGCTACACCTTC
>TRBJ2-1|-|TRBV6-5|-
CASRRTTTYNEQFF
TGTGCCAGCAGGAGGACTACGACCTACAATGAGCAGTTCTTC
>TRBJ1-3|-|TRBV19|TRBD1
CASSRTGERGNTIYF
TGTGCCAGTAGCCGGACAGGGGAGAGGGGAAACACCATATATTTT
>TRBJ1-2|-|TRBV19|-
CASRTDGERYTF
TGTGCCAGTAGGACCGACGGGGAGCGTTACACCTTC
>TRBJ2-6|few|TRBV27|TRBD1
CASSLSGQRISGANVLTF
TGTGCCAGCAGTTTATCGGGACAGAGGATCTCTGGGGCCAACGTCCTGACTTTC
>TRBJ1-6|-|TRBV30|TRBD1
CAWSVGQQNSPLHF
TGTGCCTGGAGTGTGGGACAGCAAAATTCACCCCTCCACTTT
>TRBJ2-1|-|TRBV9|TRBD2
CASSASGGAGEQFF
TGTGCCAGCAGCGCTAGCGGGGGGGCCGGGGAGCAGTTCTTC
>TRBJ1-5|-|TRBV7-9|TRBD1
CASSRTGDGQPQHF
TGTGCCAGCAGCCGGACAGGGGATGGTCAGCCCCAGCATTTT
>TRBJ2-1|once|TRBV23-1|TRBD2
CASSQPVAGSSYNEQFF
TGCGCCAGCAGTCAACCAGTAGCGGGGAGTTCCTACAATGAGCAGTTCTTC
>TRBJ1-2|-|TRBV7-2|TRBD1
CASSLDHRGNYGYTF
TGTGCCAGCAGCTTAGACCACAGGGGGAACTATGGCTACACCTTC
>TRBJ1-2|-|TRBV6-5|-
CASSIRTATNYGYTF
TGTGCCAGCAGTATACGGACAGCCACTAACTATGGCTACACCTTC
>TRBJ1-2|-|TRBV6-5|TRBD1
CASGGQEIYGYTF
TGTGCCAGCGGGGGACAGGAAATCTATGGCTACACCTTC
>TRBJ1-3|-|TRBV9|-
CASSFYQDSDSGNTIYF
TGTGCCAGCAGCTTTTACCAGGACAGTGACTCTGGAAACACCATATATTTT
>TRBJ1-2|-|TRBV7-9|TRBD1
CASSGQGIYGYTF
TGTGCCAGCAGCGGACAGGGGATCTATGGCTACACCTTC
>TRBJ1-2|-|TRBV6-6|TRBD1
CASSPRSWTGGGYGYTF
TGTGCCAGCAGTCCCCGATCTTGGACAGGGGGAGGCTATGGCTACACCTTC
>TRBJ2-1|-|TRBV11-2|-
CASSLTVNNEQFF
TGTGCCAGCAGCTTAACGGTTAACAATGAGCAGTTCTTC
>TRBJ2-5|-|TRBV7-7|TRBD2
CASSPNSGGDQETQYF
TGTGCCAGCAGCCCTAATAGCGGGGGGGACCAAGAGACCCAGTACTTC
>TRBJ2-3|many|TRBV6-6|TRBD2
CASRRTPASGTDTQYF
TGTGCCAGCAGACGCACCCCGGCTAGCGGTACAGATACGCAGTATTTT
>TRBJ2-2|-|TRBV19|-
CASSKQGTAGELFF
TGTGCCAGTAGTAAACAGGGTACCGCCGGGGAGCTGTTTTTT